This T cell receptor (beta chain) was identified during a study of T cell repertoires in cytomegalovirus infection. Study-level background: Indications came from public TCR beta signatures; they pointed to CMV infection and to a matching HLA type.

This clonotype came up a few times. Its antigen is unidentified. Germline V lookup: CDR1 LGHNT, CDR2 FRNRAP. CDR3 length: 21 residues. Trimming removed 3 bases at V and 2 bases at J, with 31 bases between. TCRdb reprocessed the reads with MiXCR, giving one entry per CDR3 protein. Of 510,000 or so distinct CDR3 sequences in the sample, 26% are singletons; the top ten hold roughly 13%. Study conclusions and caveats: Individuals carrying CMV plus the relevant HLA were identified by cumulative frequency of public TCR beta families. Across the ex vivo response, the dominant clonotypes were HLA-C-restricted CMV-specific TCR beta clonotypes.

This receptor was obtained from a human donor in good health (CMV status not recorded). Some clones in this sample may be carry-over from other donors' samples. This chain uses TRBV12-5 with TRBJ1-2; D is unresolved. Sequenced input: PBMCs. The CDR3 spells CASGLSSGLLGSKKWNYGYTF. Written as DNA, the CDR3 is TGTGCTAGTGGTTTATCCTCTGGGCTCCTCGGCAGTAAGAAGTGGAACTATGGCTACACCTTC.